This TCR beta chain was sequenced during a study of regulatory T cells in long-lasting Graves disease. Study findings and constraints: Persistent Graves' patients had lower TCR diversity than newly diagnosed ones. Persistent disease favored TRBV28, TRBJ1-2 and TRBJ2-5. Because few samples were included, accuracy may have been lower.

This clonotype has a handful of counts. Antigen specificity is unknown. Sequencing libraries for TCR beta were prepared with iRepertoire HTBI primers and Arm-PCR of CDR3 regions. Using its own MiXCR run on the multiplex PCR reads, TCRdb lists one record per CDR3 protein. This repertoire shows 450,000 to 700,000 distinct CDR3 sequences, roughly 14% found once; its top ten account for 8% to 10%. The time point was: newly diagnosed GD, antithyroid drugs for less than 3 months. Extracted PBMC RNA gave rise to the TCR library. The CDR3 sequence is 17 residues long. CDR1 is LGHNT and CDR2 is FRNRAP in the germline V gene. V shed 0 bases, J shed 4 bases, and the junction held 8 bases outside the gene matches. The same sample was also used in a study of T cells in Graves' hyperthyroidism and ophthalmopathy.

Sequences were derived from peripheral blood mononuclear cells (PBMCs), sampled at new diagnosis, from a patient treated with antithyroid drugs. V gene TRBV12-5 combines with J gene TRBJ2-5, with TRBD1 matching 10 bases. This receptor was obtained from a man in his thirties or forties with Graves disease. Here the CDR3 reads CASGLVVGRQGAETQYF. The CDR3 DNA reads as TGTGCTAGTGGTTTGGTCGTCGGGAGACAGGGGGCAGAGACCCAGTACTTC. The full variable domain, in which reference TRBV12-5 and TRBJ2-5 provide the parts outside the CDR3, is DARVTQTPRHKVTEMGQEVTMRCQPILGHNTVFWYRQTMMQGLELLAYFRNRAPLDDSGMPKDRFSAEMPDATLATLKIQPSEPRDSAVYFCASGLVVGRQGAETQYFGPGTRLLVL.